This entry features one TCR beta chain sequence. This clone was recorded only once. Its antigen is still unknown. Base qualities were left out, and no much larger clone turns up one base away. The sample's time point label, decoded: cycle 1 day 1 (C1D1), immediately before nivolumab initiation. Every trial patient had relapsed following autologous stem cell transplantation, and prior brentuximab vedotin exposure was what differed among cohorts A, B and C. A Miltenyi CD4+ T cell isolation kit was used for magnetic negative selection to purify CD4+ T cells from thawed PBMCs. A total of fewer than 70 patients with relapsed/refractory classical Hodgkin lymphoma made up the trial cohort, and each patient's best overall response was complete response, partial response or progressive disease. Trial patients were treated with single-agent nivolumab in the multi-cohort phase II CheckMate 205 trial. Best overall response was determined by an independent review committee according to the 2007 International Working Group response criteria. Trial PBMCs were obtained immediately prior to nivolumab initiation (C1D1) and on therapy at cycle 2 day 1 and cycle 4 day 1. Peripheral blood was collected in 8 mL Vacutainer Cell Preparation Tubes, from which PBMCs were isolated by centrifugation and then cryopreserved. Purified CD4+ and CD8+ fractions were prepared only for cases with an additional available PBMC sample. On LS columns in a quadroMACS separator, the magnetically labelled cells were depleted, and the flow-through was collected as the purified fraction.

The sample comes from a study of PD-1 blockade in classical Hodgkin lymphoma (dated by TCRdb to the early 2020s). Describing the broader study: Nivolumab dosing was 3 mg/kg intravenously every 2 weeks, continuing until either disease progression or unacceptable toxicity. To define a peripheral blood immune signature of response to PD-1 blockade in classical Hodgkin lymphoma, the study combined TCR beta sequencing with CyTOF.

What the research found in general, with its limitations: The study was restricted to a single clinical trial cohort, and the causes of repertoire differences, possibly disease activity or prior therapy, were left undefined. By C4D1, a significant rise was seen in CD4+ TCR diversity but not in CD8+ TCR diversity (p=0.0027 vs p=0.16), and the rise was most apparent among complete responders (p=0.02). Lower diversity was seen in patients whose nivolumab began less than 1 year after ASCT, and these patients were left out of later analyses so that immune reconstitution would not confound the results. Baseline TCR diversity was reported to be lower in newly diagnosed patients than in healthy donors, and even lower in relapsed/refractory patients. Trial patients with a complete response had baseline diversity similar to that of newly diagnosed patients, while partial responders and progressors had significantly lower diversity.

Genomic DNA was extracted with the Qiagen DNeasy kit from unsorted PBMCs and from negatively selected CD4+ and CD8+ fractions. TCR beta CDR3 regions were subjected to amplification by immunoSEQ multiplex PCR with primers that anneal to V and J segments. A synthetic immune receptor repertoire was used to minimize amplification bias, and remaining bias was computationally removed after sequencing. The authors' pipeline ran thus. Custom Python scripts were used to quantify repertoire diversity as the Shannon entropy index. Unsorted, CD4+ and CD8+ repertoires were analyzed separately, except in combined analyses where CD4+ and CD8+ sequences were merged in silico. A clone was considered expanded if an increase in frequency of at least 2-fold after treatment relative to C1D1 was found, and a pseudocount of 0.5 was applied to clones undetected at baseline. Singleton clones were defined as clones with 0 or 1 copy at C1D1, and non-singleton clones were defined as clones with 2 or more copies. By matching protein sequences in sorted samples from the same patient, clones expanded in unsorted samples were annotated as CD4+, CD8+ or unknown. Wilcoxon tests on paired samples were used to test changes in diversity from C1D1 to C4D1. TCRdb holds this immuneACCESS table with in-frame rearrangements only. Some clones are missing; in checked studies, unresolved V genes explain under half, and the rest has no known cause. From that table come the V and J calls and clone size; the DNA was used to work out D and trimming. The sample table shows around 23,000 clones, and less than 90% are seen once. The leading ten clones occupy over 1.5% of the sample.

V loses 1 base at its end and J loses 5 bases; junction bases beyond the gene matches: 7. Sequences SGHTA (CDR1) and FQGNSA (CDR2) are obtained from the germline V gene. The CDR3 runs 16 residues from the cysteine to the phenylalanine. Left in the record is the CDR3 DNA by itself, 48 bases read in frame from the first base. Here the sequenced sample was CD4+ T cells from blood, taken at baseline. The clonotype originates from a human donor with classical Hodgkin lymphoma. The rearranged chain carries TRBV7-2 and TRBJ2-1, and TRBD2 aligns with 8 junction nucleotides. The DNA sequence reads TGTGCCAGCAGCTTAGTGGGAGCGGGGGCGAACAATGAGCAGTTCTTC. This sequence encodes CASSLVGAGANNEQFF.